These 5 T cell receptor beta chains share one sample of origin, sequenced in a study of blood T cell repertoires in COVID-19. The data were produced by immunoSEQ multiplex PCR, yet TCRdb's version contains in-frame clones alone and is incomplete. Here the sample spans fewer than 60,000 clones, about 81% being singletons. The sample taken for sequencing was peripheral blood. These receptors came from a man aged 55 to 70 with COVID-19, enrolled during active disease.

The V call is TRBV4-2, the J call TRBJ2-1; D is perhaps TRBD2 (6 bases). V shed 0 bases and J shed 3 bases, with 12 bases lying between them. The CDR3 has 16 residues. From germline, CDR1 is LGHNA and CDR2 YNFKEQ. The DNA for the CDR3 is TGTGCCAGCAGCCAAGACCCCCGCGGGATCTACAATGAGCAGTTCTTC. Its protein product is CASSQDPRGIYNEQFF.

This clone is a singleton in its sample. The chain is built from TRBV6-6 and TRBJ2-5, with 13 bases fitting TRBD2. Germline-derived CDR1 and CDR2 are MNHNY and SVGAGI (reference sequence). V lost 6 bases to trimming and J lost 2 bases; unmatched junction nucleotides: 3. The CDR3 has 15 residues. The CDR3 region is CASSRGLAGQETQYF. For the CDR3, the DNA is TGTGCCAGCAGCCGGGGACTAGCGGGGCAAGAGACCCAGTACTTC.

The rearrangement uses TRBV16 and TRBJ1-1; TRBD1 is a possible D gene (5 bases). The V and J ends lost 7 bases and 0 bases respectively, with 12 bases between them. Germline V gene data show CDR1 as KGHSY and CDR2 as FQNENV. This CDR3 spans 14 amino acids. For the CDR3, the DNA is TGTGCCAGCAAGGGAGGGGCCCTGAACACTGAAGCTTTCTTT. Protein product: CASKGGALNTEAFF.

The chain recombines TRBV6-5 with TRBJ1-2; maybe TRBD1 (5 bases). The CDR3 sequence is 14 residues long. V shed 5 bases and J shed 4 bases, with 14 bases lying between them. Germline V CDR1 and CDR2: MNHEY, SVGAGI. CDR3 amino acids: CASSPPGGVYGYTF. The CDR3 DNA reads as TGTGCCAGCAGTCCCCCGGGGGGAGTCTATGGCTACACCTTC.

As DNA, the CDR3 is TGTGCCATCAGTGAGAGACAGGGGGCTGGGAGCACTGAAGCTTTCTTT. Translated, it gives CAISERQGAGSTEAFF. The rearrangement uses TRBV10-3 and TRBJ1-1; 10 bases align to TRBD1. With 2 bases clipped from V and 4 bases from J, the junction kept 7 bases outside the gene matches. The CDR3 extends over 16 amino acids. CDR1 and CDR2 (germline): ENHRY, SYGVKD.